These T cell receptor beta chains were read from a single sample in a study of T-cell memory formation after mild COVID-19. Each CDR3 protein gets one entry after TCRdb re-called the 5' RACE reads with MiXCR. This table has around 390,000 distinct CDR3 sequences, roughly 15% appearing once. Material: PBMCs or a T cell subset sorted from them (not recorded which). These receptors were collected from a man aged 18 to 29 who had mild COVID-19 (a few samples of this study predate the infection). Cell type and time point are not known. Both conserved end residues are part of each CDR3. Fields, in order: J gene, D gene, clone size, V gene, CDR3 protein, CDR3 DNA. D genes are given only for firm matches. Some rows have no size entry. The others give once, few or many, or a class for an expanded clone.

J gene: TRBJ2-3; D gene: .; clone size: few; V gene: TRBV28; CDR3 protein: CASTRGDRRTDTQYF; CDR3 DNA: TGTGCCAGCACCCGAGGGGACCGTCGCACAGATACGCAGTATTTT
J gene: TRBJ1-6; D gene: TRBD1; clone size: few; V gene: TRBV7-9; CDR3 protein: CASSLTRTGGDSPLHF; CDR3 DNA: TGTGCCAGCAGCCTTACCCGGACAGGGGGCGATTCACCCCTCCACTTT
J gene: TRBJ1-1; D gene: .; clone size: .; V gene: TRBV7-9; CDR3 protein: CASRSTENTEAFF; CDR3 DNA: TGTGCCAGCAGATCCACAGAGAACACTGAAGCTTTCTTT
J gene: TRBJ1-1; D gene: .; clone size: few; V gene: TRBV7-8; CDR3 protein: CASSSFADTEAFF; CDR3 DNA: TGTGCCAGCAGCTCCTTCGCCGACACTGAAGCTTTCTTT
J gene: TRBJ1-4; D gene: TRBD1; clone size: once; V gene: TRBV7-9; CDR3 protein: CASSGTGNNEKLFF; CDR3 DNA: TGTGCCAGCAGCGGGACAGGGAATAATGAAAAACTGTTTTTT
J gene: TRBJ2-3; D gene: .; clone size: .; V gene: TRBV7-2; CDR3 protein: CASSLAGSNTQYF; CDR3 DNA: TGTGCCAGCAGCTTAGCGGGGAGCAATACGCAGTATTTT
J gene: TRBJ1-2; D gene: .; clone size: .; V gene: TRBV2; CDR3 protein: CASSESLFVASGYTF; CDR3 DNA: TGTGCCAGCAGTGAATCCCTGTTCGTTGCAAGTGGCTACACCTTC
J gene: TRBJ2-3; D gene: .; clone size: few; V gene: TRBV6-2/TRBV6-3; CDR3 protein: CASSPTSGTVVTDTQYF; CDR3 DNA: TGTGCCAGCAGTCCGACCTCCGGGACTGTTGTAACAGATACGCAGTATTTT
J gene: TRBJ2-3; D gene: .; clone size: .; V gene: TRBV5-1; CDR3 protein: CASSFGGGLSTDTQYF; CDR3 DNA: TGCGCCAGCAGCTTTGGCGGGGGCCTGAGCACAGATACGCAGTATTTT
J gene: TRBJ1-2; D gene: .; clone size: .; V gene: TRBV4-1; CDR3 protein: CASSQDPWVGGYTF; CDR3 DNA: TGCGCCAGCAGCCAAGATCCGTGGGTAGGTGGCTACACCTTC
J gene: TRBJ2-2; D gene: .; clone size: .; V gene: TRBV7-3; CDR3 protein: CASSLKGSNTGELFF; CDR3 DNA: TGTGCCAGCAGCTTAAAGGGTTCGAACACCGGGGAGCTGTTTTTT
J gene: TRBJ2-7; D gene: .; clone size: few; V gene: TRBV6-2/TRBV6-3; CDR3 protein: CASRGLRGWYEQYF; CDR3 DNA: TGTGCCAGCAGAGGTCTCAGGGGCTGGTACGAGCAGTACTTC
J gene: TRBJ2-1; D gene: TRBD1; clone size: .; V gene: TRBV5-4; CDR3 protein: CASSRSGTGFGNEQFF; CDR3 DNA: TGTGCCAGCAGCCGATCCGGGACAGGGTTCGGCAATGAGCAGTTCTTC
J gene: TRBJ1-6; D gene: TRBD1; clone size: .; V gene: TRBV7-6; CDR3 protein: CASSPLIQGNSPLHF; CDR3 DNA: TGTGCCAGCAGCCCCCTAATACAGGGGAATTCACCCCTCCACTTT
J gene: TRBJ1-2; D gene: TRBD1; clone size: .; V gene: TRBV5-1; CDR3 protein: CASKGQYYGYTF; CDR3 DNA: TGCGCCAGCAAGGGACAGTACTATGGCTACACCTTC
J gene: TRBJ2-3; D gene: .; clone size: few; V gene: TRBV7-9; CDR3 protein: CASSFQGSDTQYF; CDR3 DNA: TGTGCCAGCAGCTTTCAGGGCTCAGATACGCAGTATTTT
J gene: TRBJ1-1; D gene: TRBD1; clone size: few; V gene: TRBV5-6; CDR3 protein: CASRAGTGITEAFF; CDR3 DNA: TGTGCCAGCAGGGCCGGGACAGGGATCACTGAAGCTTTCTTT
J gene: TRBJ1-1; D gene: .; clone size: .; V gene: TRBV3-1; CDR3 protein: CASSQSVGGEAFF; CDR3 DNA: TGTGCCAGCAGCCAAAGTGTCGGGGGCGAAGCTTTCTTT
J gene: TRBJ1-3; D gene: .; clone size: few; V gene: TRBV4-3; CDR3 protein: CASSQDPASSGNTIYF; CDR3 DNA: TGCGCCAGCAGCCAAGATCCGGCGAGCTCTGGAAACACCATATATTTT
J gene: TRBJ2-5; D gene: TRBD1; clone size: .; V gene: TRBV5-1; CDR3 protein: CASSNLGTEETQYF; CDR3 DNA: TGCGCCAGCAGCAATCTCGGGACAGAAGAGACCCAGTACTTC
J gene: TRBJ1-2; D gene: .; clone size: few; V gene: TRBV5-1; CDR3 protein: CASSLPGGDYGYTF; CDR3 DNA: TGCGCCAGCAGCCTCCCGGGGGGGGACTATGGCTACACCTTC
J gene: TRBJ2-7; D gene: .; clone size: .; V gene: TRBV7-6; CDR3 protein: CASSPDTGVWEQYF; CDR3 DNA: TGTGCCAGCAGCCCGGACACGGGAGTGTGGGAGCAGTACTTC
J gene: TRBJ2-5; D gene: .; clone size: many; V gene: TRBV29-1; CDR3 protein: CSVGRSQETQYF; CDR3 DNA: TGCAGCGTTGGGAGGAGCCAAGAGACCCAGTACTTC
J gene: TRBJ2-7; D gene: .; clone size: many; V gene: TRBV4-1; CDR3 protein: CASSQERGGLYEQYF; CDR3 DNA: TGCGCCAGCAGCCAAGAAAGGGGCGGATTATACGAGCAGTACTTC
J gene: TRBJ1-1; D gene: .; clone size: .; V gene: TRBV12-3/TRBV12-4; CDR3 protein: CASSPQTVAEAFF; CDR3 DNA: TGTGCCAGCAGTCCGCAGACAGTAGCTGAAGCTTTCTTT
J gene: TRBJ1-1; D gene: .; clone size: few; V gene: TRBV7-9; CDR3 protein: CASSLAPDEKAFF; CDR3 DNA: TGTGCCAGCAGCTTAGCCCCGGACGAAAAAGCTTTCTTT